These 7 T cell receptor beta chains came from one sample sequenced in a study of molecular identifiers for immune sequencing clone quantification. TCRdb re-called the PCR reads through MiXCR, storing one row per CDR3 protein. The table lists some 65,000 distinct CDR3 sequences, roughly 18% of them singletons, with roughly 1.6% in the top ten. The sequencing input was naive CD8+ T cells from blood, with Jurkat cell RNA spiked in. As to subset: FACS-sorted CD8+CD4-CCR7+CD45RA+ naive T cells. These receptors were taken from a human donor in good health. Some libraries in this study had Jurkat cell RNA spiked in.

In the case of this clonotype: The junction differs from germline at one of its ends, possibly a read error. The chain couples TRBV6-1 to TRBJ2-3; 7 bases are a match to TRBD2. Germline V gene data show CDR1 as MNHNS and CDR2 as SASEGT. This CDR3 comprises 19 residues. The CDR3 region has the DNA TGTGCAAGCAGTCCAGGACCAGCGGGATATTTCCCTAGCACAGATACGCAGTATTTT. Its protein is CASSPGPAGYFPSTDTQYF.

This clonotype was counted only a few times. This chain connects TRBV29-1 to TRBJ2-7; TRBD1 aligns across 10 bases. Germline V gives CDR1 SQVTM, CDR2 ANQGSEA. The length of the CDR3 is 15 residues. V shed 6 bases, J shed 2 bases, and the junction held 10 bases outside the gene matches. The CDR3 DNA reads as TGCAGCGTCAAAGGCGGGGGGACAGGGGCCTACGAGCAGTACTTC. Translated, it gives CSVKGGGTGAYEQYF.

This clonotype was observed at least ten times. The chain recombines TRBV19 with TRBJ2-7; TRBD2 matches 7 bases. This CDR3 has 14 residues. The ends lost 6 bases at V and 0 bases at J; junction bases unmatched: 5. Germline V lookup: CDR1 LNHDA, CDR2 SQIVND (reference sequence). The CDR3 bases are TGTGCCAGTAGCCTAGCGGAACTCTCCTACGAGCAGTACTTC. It is translated as CASSLAELSYEQYF.

With respect to this clonotype: Given a much more abundant clone one base away, this may be a read error. V usage is TRBV2 and J usage is TRBJ1-2; maybe TRBD1 (5 bases). CDR1 and CDR2 from the germline V gene are SNHLY and FYNNEI. The CDR3 is made up of 15 amino acids. The CDR3 region has the DNA TGTGCCAGCAGTGTTACCGGGACGCCAGACTATGGCCACACCTTC. This encodes CASSVTGTPDYGHTF.

The chain has TRBV24-1 and TRBJ2-7, with 10 bases lining up with TRBD2. The CDR3 runs to 15 residues. Germline V lookup: CDR1 KGHDR, CDR2 SFDVKD. Unmatched junction bases numbered 7, after V lost 3 bases and J lost 6 bases. CDR3 in amino acids: CATSDTLAGGGEQYF. The CDR3 DNA is TGTGCCACCAGTGATACCTTAGCGGGAGGTGGCGAGCAGTACTTC.

This clonotype was recorded many times. The rearrangement joins TRBV27 to TRBJ2-3, with D unresolved. Trimming shortened V by 4 bases and J by 4 bases, and 9 bases separated the two germline ends. The V gene's germline CDR1 is MNHEY and CDR2 SMNVEV (reference sequence). CDR3 length: 13 amino acids. This chain's CDR3 is CASSSNGADTQYF. CDR3 coding DNA: TGTGCCAGCAGTTCGAATGGGGCAGATACGCAGTATTTT.

A note on this clonotype: The missing conserved phenylalanine or tryptophan at the end of this CDR3 makes a read error likely. The chain joins TRBV3-1 to TRBJ2-7; D is ambiguous. Germline V gives CDR1 LGHDT, CDR2 YNNKEL (reference sequence). Deletions cut 2 bases from V and 0 bases from J, with 8 bases between. The length of the CDR3 is 14 residues. CDR3 sequence reads: CASSQYPNSYEQYL. CDR3 nucleotides: TGTGCCAGCAGCCAATATCCTAACTCCTACGAGCAGTACCTC.